These 23 T cell receptor beta chains were sequenced from one sample in a study of graft-versus-host responses after intestinal transplantation. Their target antigens are unknown. Using immunoSEQ multiplex PCR, the repertoire was profiled, and TCRdb retains in-frame clones only, with some absent. The repertoire holds about 100,000 clones, with more than 75% as singletons. This material consisted of unstimulated CD4+ T cells sorted from spleen or lymph node cells, taken before transplant. All receptors come from a human donor who was the organ donor for an intestinal transplant.

The J gene is TRBJ1-4, the V gene TRBV29-1; D perhaps matches TRBD1 (6 bases). Per germline, CDR1 SQVTM and CDR2 ANQGSEA. CDR3 length: 16 amino acids. CDR3 sequence: CSALTGGPTTNEKLFF. The CDR3 DNA follows: TGCTCCGCCCTCACGGGGGGCCCAACAACTAATGAAAAACTGTTTTTT.

This clone has just one count. V is TRBV15 and J is TRBJ1-3; D is uncertain. Trimming removed 5 bases at V and 0 bases at J, with 11 bases between. Germline CDR1 LNHNV, CDR2 YYDKDF (reference sequence). There are 15 residues in the CDR3. CDR3 in DNA: TGTGCCACCAGCGAGAGCAGAGGCTCTGGAAACACCATATATTTT. This encodes CATSESRGSGNTIYF. Full variable domain (rest looked up from reference TRBV15 and TRBJ1-3): DAMVIQNPRYQVTQFGKPVTLSCSQTLNHNVMYWYQQKSSQAPKLLFHYYDKDFNNEADTPDNFQSRRPNTSFCFLDIRSPGLGDTAMYLCATSESRGSGNTIYFGEGSWLTVV.

J is TRBJ2-1 and V is TRBV1; the table assigns TRBD2, which was not confirmed against the DNA. TRBV1 is a documented pseudogene. The CDR3 is 17 residues long. The CDR3 coding sequence is TGCACCAGCAGCCAAGTTTTCCCGACTAGAGAAATTAATGAGCAGTTCTTC. Translated: CTSSQVFPTREINEQFF.

The CDR3, as DNA: TGTGCCAGCAGTGAAGTGGGGGGGGATACCGGGGAGCTGTTTTTT. This gives the protein CASSEVGGDTGELFF. V usage is TRBV6-1 and J usage is TRBJ2-2, with 7 bases identical to TRBD2. The length of the CDR3 is 15 residues. Germline loops: CDR1 MNHNS, CDR2 SASEGT. Unmatched junction bases numbered 4, after V lost 1 base and J lost 5 bases.

CDR3 in amino acids: CASSRSGYNMNTEAFF. The CDR3 coding sequence is TGCGCCAGCAGCCGTTCGGGGTACAACATGAACACTGAAGCTTTCTTT. The chain uses TRBV5-1 and TRBJ1-1; D unclear. Germline CDR1 and CDR2: SGHRS and YFSETQ. V lost 4 bases and J 0 bases, leaving 16 bases between the germline ends. This CDR3 comprises 16 residues.

V and J are TRBV27 and TRBJ1-5, with TRBD1 identical over 9 bases. CDR1 and CDR2 from the germline V gene are MNHEY and SMNVEV (reference sequence). The CDR3 is 17 amino acids. Trimming took 1 base from V and 6 from J; bases not matched to a gene: 10. CDR3 sequence reads: CASSLYRGHGPRQPQHF. The CDR3 DNA reads as TGTGCCAGCAGTTTATACAGGGGGCATGGGCCCCGTCAGCCCCAGCATTTT.

The chain couples TRBV6-5 to TRBJ2-3; D may be TRBD1 or TRBD2 (6 bases each). This CDR3 is 13 amino acids long. Germline V lookup: CDR1 MNHEY, CDR2 SVGAGI. V was trimmed by 10 bases and J by 4 bases, leaving 15 bases between them. The CDR3 protein is CATQRGVADTQYF. The CDR3 bases are TGTGCCACCCAAAGGGGGGTGGCAGATACGCAGTATTTT.

V usage is TRBV7-2 and J usage is TRBJ2-2, with D possibly TRBD1 on 7 matching bases. Trimming shortened V by 1 base and J by 0 bases, and 12 bases separated the two germline ends. The CDR3 loop spans 17 amino acids. The germline CDR1 and CDR2 sequences are SGHTA and FQGNSA. In DNA, the CDR3 is TGTGCCAGCAGCTTAGATTCCAGGGGGGCGAACACCGGGGAGCTGTTTTTT. Translation gives CASSLDSRGANTGELFF.

The chain uses TRBV6-6 and TRBJ2-5, with TRBD1 matching 8 bases. This CDR3 has 13 amino acids. CDR1 and CDR2 (germline): MNHNY, SVGAGI (reference sequence). V lost 3 bases to trimming and J lost 4 bases; unmatched junction nucleotides: 1. For the CDR3, the DNA is TGTGCCAGCAGTTATACAGGGGGAGAGACCCAGTACTTC. Translating it yields CASSYTGGETQYF.

This sequence joins TRBV28 and TRBJ1-2; the D is unclear. Germline CDR1 is MDHEN and CDR2 is SYDVKM. V lost 4 bases, J lost 6 bases, and 27 bases lay in between. This CDR3 contains 18 residues. As DNA, the CDR3 is TGTGCCAGCAGTTCCGGACCGACCACTTTCGTTGTGATTGATGGCTACACCTTC. Residues: CASSSGPTTFVVIDGYTF.

The genes are TRBV6-5 and TRBJ2-2; no reliable D call. V lost 6 bases, J lost 6 bases, and 11 bases lay in between. There are 13 residues in the CDR3. CDR1 and CDR2 from the germline V gene are MNHEY and SVGAGI. The CDR3 region has the DNA TGTGCCAGCAGCTCCAATCCGGCCGGGGAGCTGTTTTTT. Its protein is CASSSNPAGELFF.

The CDR3 spells CAWSIQTDWPGNTIYF. As DNA, the CDR3 is TGTGCCTGGAGTATACAGACAGACTGGCCTGGAAACACCATATATTTT. The chain is built from TRBV30 and TRBJ1-3, with TRBD1 as a possible D gene (5 bases). Looked up from germline, CDR1 is GTSNPN and CDR2 is SVGIG (reference sequence). The CDR3 loop spans 16 amino acids. The V gene lost 2 bases and the J gene lost 2 bases, with 16 bases spanning the gap.

J is TRBJ2-3 and V is TRBV7-8; D might be TRBD2 (6 bases). V lost 5 bases and J 0 bases, leaving 21 bases between the germline ends. The V gene's germline CDR1 is SGHVS and CDR2 FQNEAQ. The CDR3 length is 18 residues. DNA for the CDR3: TGTGCCAGCAGCAACGGGGGTGGCAGCTCGACTAGCACAGATACGCAGTATTTT. Protein product: CASSNGGGSSTSTDTQYF.

J is TRBJ1-2 and V is TRBV5-5; 8 bases map to TRBD1. The CDR3 sequence is 14 residues long. CDR1 SGHKS and CDR2 YYEKEE come from the germline V gene (reference sequence). V was clipped by 1 base and J by 7 bases; unmatched bases: 6. The CDR3 coding sequence is TGTGCCAGCAGCTTGCGAGTGGACAGGGCTGGCTACACCTTC. Protein: CASSLRVDRAGYTF.

CDR3 residues: CASSLQGVRTEAFF. CDR3 in DNA: TGTGCCAGCAGCCTACAGGGGGTAAGGACTGAAGCTTTCTTT. This chain joins TRBV14 and TRBJ1-1, with 8 bases that match TRBD1. Germline loops: CDR1 SGHDN, CDR2 FVKESK. V shed 4 bases and J 5 bases; nucleotides not matched to a gene: 6. The CDR3 loop spans 14 amino acids.

J is TRBJ2-7 and V is TRBV19; 7 bases are a match to TRBD1. Germline V gene data show CDR1 as LNHDA and CDR2 as SQIVND (reference sequence). The junction had 11 bases not matched to a gene; V was cut back by 5 bases and J by 4 bases. This CDR3 has 15 amino acids. In DNA form, the CDR3 reads TGTGCCAGTAGTCCAATAGACAGGGATGTTTACGAGCAGTACTTC. Its protein product is CASSPIDRDVYEQYF.

Only a few counts were recorded for this clone. The chain carries TRBV6-5 and TRBJ1-3, with D maybe TRBD1 (5 bases). Deletions cut 8 bases from V and 1 base from J, with 9 bases between. CDR1 and CDR2 (germline): MNHEY, SVGAGI. The CDR3 covers 13 residues. The CDR3, as DNA: TGTGCCAGCCGAAGGGGTTCTGGAAACACCATATATTTT. It encodes CASRRGSGNTIYF.

This chain connects TRBV19 to TRBJ2-2, with a weak D call TRBD1 (6 bases). Germline V gene sequence: CDR1 LNHDA, CDR2 SQIVND (reference sequence). Trimming stripped 4 bases from V and 1 base from J, with 19 bases between. There are 18 residues in the CDR3. In nucleotides, the CDR3 is TGTGCCAGTAGTACTCGACCGGGACACCTATTGAACACCGGGGAGCTGTTTTTT. It encodes CASSTRPGHLLNTGELFF.

The rearrangement joins TRBV19 to TRBJ1-1; D might be TRBD1 (5 bases). The CDR3 is 14 residues long. Per the germline V gene, CDR1 is LNHDA and CDR2 is SQIVND (reference sequence). V dropped 7 bases and J dropped 2 bases, with 14 bases sitting between them. CDR3 nucleotide sequence: TGTGCCAGTAAAACATTGACAGCTAACACTGAAGCTTTCTTT. This sequence encodes CASKTLTANTEAFF.

The rearrangement uses TRBV28 and TRBJ1-1; possibly TRBD1 for D (5 bases). The germline gives CDR1 MDHEN, CDR2 SYDVKM. This CDR3 has 15 amino acids. Deletions cut 5 bases from V and 0 bases from J, with 13 bases between. The CDR3 DNA is TGTGCCAGCAGTCCATTGGGGGGGATGAACACTGAAGCTTTCTTT. Its translation is CASSPLGGMNTEAFF.

Only one count was recorded for this clone. This chain links TRBV5-1 with TRBJ1-1; no firm D call. V shed 7 bases and J shed 2 bases, with 12 bases lying between them. Germline CDR1 and CDR2: SGHRS and YFSETQ. The CDR3 length is 13 residues. CDR3 bases: TGCGCCAGCTCGTTTACTAGAAACACTGAAGCTTTCTTT. It encodes CASSFTRNTEAFF.

This clone was detected once. CDR3 coding DNA: TGTGCCAGCAGTGAGGGTATAAAGGGGGCGTACGGCTACACCTTC. Encoded protein: CASSEGIKGAYGYTF. The chain has TRBV6-1 and TRBJ1-2, with 7 bases that match TRBD1. The CDR3 is 15 amino acids. V lost 3 bases and J lost 8; bases outside the gene matches: 12. The germline V gene has CDR1 MNHNS and CDR2 SASEGT.

This clone has only a few counts. The chain has TRBV5-1 and TRBJ1-2; 9 bases agree with TRBD1. The CDR3 loop spans 15 amino acids. Germline CDR1 reads SGHRS; CDR2 reads YFSETQ. V dropped 7 bases and J dropped 4; count of bases not matched to a gene: 11. Written as DNA, the CDR3 is TGCGCCAGCGGACCACCGGGACAGGGAGGCTATGGCTACACCTTC. It codes for CASGPPGQGGYGYTF.